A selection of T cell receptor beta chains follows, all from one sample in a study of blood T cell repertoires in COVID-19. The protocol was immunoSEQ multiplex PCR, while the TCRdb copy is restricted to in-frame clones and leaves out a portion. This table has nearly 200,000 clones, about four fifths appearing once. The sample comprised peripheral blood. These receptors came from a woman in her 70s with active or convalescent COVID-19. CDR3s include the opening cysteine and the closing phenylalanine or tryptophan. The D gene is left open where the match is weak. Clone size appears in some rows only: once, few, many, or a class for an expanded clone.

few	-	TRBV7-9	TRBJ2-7	TGTGCCAGCAGCTTAGGGGACTTCTCCTACGAGCAGTACTTC	CASSLGDFSYEQYF
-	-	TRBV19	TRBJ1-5	TGTGCCAGTAGTATTGCGTCCAATCAGCCCCAGCATTTT	CASSIASNQPQHF
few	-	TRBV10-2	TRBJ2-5	TGCGCCAGCAGCAGACAACTCACCCAAGAGACCCAGTACTTC	CASSRQLTQETQYF
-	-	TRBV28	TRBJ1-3	TGTGCCAGCACCACTCTGGTAGGAAACACCATATATTTT	CASTTLVGNTIYF
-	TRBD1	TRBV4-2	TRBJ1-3	TGTGCCAGCAGCCTCCAAACAGGGGACAGCTCTGGAAACACCATATATTTT	CASSLQTGDSSGNTIYF
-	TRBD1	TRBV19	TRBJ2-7	TGTGCCAGTAGTACGACAGGGGGCGAACGCTACGAGCAGTACTTC	CASSTTGGERYEQYF
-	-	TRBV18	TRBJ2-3	TGTGCCAGCTCACCAACAGGCACAGCCCAGCAGTATTTT	CASSPTGTAQQYF
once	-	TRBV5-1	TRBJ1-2	TGCGCCAGCAGCTTGGGGCGACTGACTTCACGGGGCTATGGCTACACCTTC	CASSLGRLTSRGYGYTF
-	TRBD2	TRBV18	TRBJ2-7	TGTGCCAGCTCAGCAGGACTAGACCTTTGGGGCGAGCAGTACTTC	CASSAGLDLWGEQYF
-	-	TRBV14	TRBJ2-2	TGTGCCAGCAGCCCCCTAGAAGGAAAAAACACCGGGGAGCTGTTTTTT	CASSPLEGKNTGELFF
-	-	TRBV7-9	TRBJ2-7	TGTGCCAGCAGTTGGGGCAGGTCGGTCTTCGAGCAGTACTTC	CASSWGRSVFEQYF
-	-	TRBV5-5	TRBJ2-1	TGTGCCAGCAGTCCCCGATCAAGGGGTGTCGATGAGCAGTTCTTC	CASSPRSRGVDEQFF
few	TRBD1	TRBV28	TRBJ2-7	TGTGCCAGCACGGGGACAGGGCGTTACGAGCAGTACTTC	CASTGTGRYEQYF
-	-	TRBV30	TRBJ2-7	TGTGCCTGGATGTCAGTCTACGAGCAGTACTTC	CAWMSVYEQYF
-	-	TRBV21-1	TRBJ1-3	TGTGCCAGCAGCAAGTCGGGGCAGGGGGCAAACTGCTCTGGAAACACCATATATTTT	CASSKSGQGANCSGNTIYF
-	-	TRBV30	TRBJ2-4	TGTGCCTGGAGCCCGGGGGTAGCCAAAAACATTCAGTACTTC	CAWSPGVAKNIQYF
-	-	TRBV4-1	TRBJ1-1	TGCGCCAGCAGCCAATCGGGGGGGATGAACACTGAAGCTTTCTTT	CASSQSGGMNTEAFF
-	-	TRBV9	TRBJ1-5	TGTGCCAGCAGCGTAGGTTGGGGGGATAGCAATCAGCCCCAGCATTTT	CASSVGWGDSNQPQHF
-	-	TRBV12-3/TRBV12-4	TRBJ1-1	TGTGCCAGCAGTTTTAAAATGAACACTGAAGCTTTCTTT	CASSFKMNTEAFF
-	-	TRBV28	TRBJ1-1	TGTGCCAGCAGTCCCCTCCGGGAGCTAATGAACACTGAAGCTTTCTTT	CASSPLRELMNTEAFF
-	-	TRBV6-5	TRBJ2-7	TGTGCCAGCAGCGCCCCCGGGTACGAGCAGTACTTC	CASSAPGYEQYF
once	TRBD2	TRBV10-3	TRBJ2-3	TGTGCCATAAATCGGGAGGGCCAAGATACGCAGTATTTT	CAINREGQDTQYF
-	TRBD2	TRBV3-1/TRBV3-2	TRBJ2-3	TGTGCCAGCAGCCAAGACTTGACTAGCGGGAGCCCAGATACGCAGTATTTT	CASSQDLTSGSPDTQYF
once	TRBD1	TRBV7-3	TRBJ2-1	TGTGCCAGCAGCTTACAGGGACAGGGGATCAACAATGAGCAGTTCTTC	CASSLQGQGINNEQFF
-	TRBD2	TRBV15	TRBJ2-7	TGTGCCACCAGTCCGGGACTAGGCTACGAGCAGTACTTC	CATSPGLGYEQYF
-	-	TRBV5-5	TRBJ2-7	TGTGCCAGCAGGCGGGACAGACTCTCCTACGAGCAGTACTTC	CASRRDRLSYEQYF
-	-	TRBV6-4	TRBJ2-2	TGTGCCAGCAGAGACACTAACACCGGGGAGCTGTTTTTT	CASRDTNTGELFF
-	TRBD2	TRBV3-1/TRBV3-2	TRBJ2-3	TGTGCCAGCAGCCTCAGGACTAGCGGAACCACAGATACGCAGTATTTT	CASSLRTSGTTDTQYF
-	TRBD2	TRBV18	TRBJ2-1	TGTGCCAGCTCACCATTAGTTGGACTAGCGGGAGGATCCTACAATGAGCAGTTCTTC	CASSPLVGLAGGSYNEQFF
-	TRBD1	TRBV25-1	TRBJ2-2	TGTGCCAGCACCGGGACAGGGTACACCGGGGAGCTGTTTTTT	CASTGTGYTGELFF
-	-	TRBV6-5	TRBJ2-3	TGTGCCAGCCGCAAGGGGCCCCTCACAGATACGCAGTATTTT	CASRKGPLTDTQYF
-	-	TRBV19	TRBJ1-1	TGTGCCAGTAGTTCTCAAGGGTACAGGCGTAACACTGAAGCTTTCTTT	CASSSQGYRRNTEAFF
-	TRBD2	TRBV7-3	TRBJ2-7	TGTGCCAGCAGCCGGACTAGCGGGAGAGTCTCCGAGCAGTACTTC	CASSRTSGRVSEQYF
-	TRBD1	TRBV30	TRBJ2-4	TGTGCCTGGGGGGGACAGACGAAAAACATTCAGTACTTC	CAWGGQTKNIQYF
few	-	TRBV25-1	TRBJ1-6	TGTGCCAGCCAAAAGGGGAATTCACCCCTCCACTTT	CASQKGNSPLHF
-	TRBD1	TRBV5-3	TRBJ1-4	TGTGCCAGAAGCTTGGACAAGAGGGCCGGACAGGGGAAGGGGAACGATGAAAAACTGTTTTTT	CARSLDKRAGQGKGNDEKLFF
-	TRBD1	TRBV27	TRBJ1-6	TGTGCCAGCAGTTTCGGAACAGGGGGTAATTCACCCCTCCACTTT	CASSFGTGGNSPLHF
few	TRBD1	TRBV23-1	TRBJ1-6	TGCGCCAGCAGTCAATCCCGGGGAGGGACAGGGTGTAGGTCCTATAATTCACCCCTCCACTTT	CASSQSRGGTGCRSYNSPLHF
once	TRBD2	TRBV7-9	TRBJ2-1	TGTGCCAGCCCTGGACTAGCGGGAGTTGAGCAGTTCTTC	CASPGLAGVEQFF
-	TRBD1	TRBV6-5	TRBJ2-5	TGTGCCGGACAGGAGCAAGAGACCCAGTACTTC	CAGQEQETQYF
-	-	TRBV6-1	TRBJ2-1	TGTGCCAGCAGTGAGACGGACAACGACAATGAGCAGTTCTTC	CASSETDNDNEQFF
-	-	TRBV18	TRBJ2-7	TGTGCCAGCTCACCACCCCACTCCTACGAGCAGTACTTC	CASSPPHSYEQYF
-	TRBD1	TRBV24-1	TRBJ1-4	TGTGCCACCAGTGACGCTCGGGCAGGGGGCGCGGAAAAACTGTTTTTT	CATSDARAGGAEKLFF
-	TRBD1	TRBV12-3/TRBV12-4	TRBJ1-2	TGTGCCAGCAGACGACAGGGGGTCTATGGCTACACCTTC	CASRRQGVYGYTF
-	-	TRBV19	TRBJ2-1	TGTGCCAGTACTAATGACATGTCAGGCTACAATGAGCAGTTCTTC	CASTNDMSGYNEQFF
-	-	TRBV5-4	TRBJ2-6	TGTGCCAGCAGCTTGAAGGGGTACTCTGGGGCCAACGTCCTGACTTTC	CASSLKGYSGANVLTF
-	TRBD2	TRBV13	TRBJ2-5	TGTGCCAGCAGCTCCCGTCTTGCGGGAGGGCCCGGGGAGACCCAGTACTTC	CASSSRLAGGPGETQYF
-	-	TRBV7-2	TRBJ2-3	TGTGCCAGCAGCTTAGCTTTGTCTAGCCCAGATACGCAGTATTTT	CASSLALSSPDTQYF
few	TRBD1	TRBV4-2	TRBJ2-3	TGTGCCAGCAGCCAGGGTACAGGGGCAGATACGCAGTATTTT	CASSQGTGADTQYF
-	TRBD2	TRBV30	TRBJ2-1	TGTGCCTGGAGTGTCGGCGGGAGGACCGAAGATGAGCAGTTCTTC	CAWSVGGRTEDEQFF
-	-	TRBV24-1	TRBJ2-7	TGTGCCACCAGTGATGAGGAGGAGGGGTCACCCTACGAGCAGTACTTC	CATSDEEEGSPYEQYF
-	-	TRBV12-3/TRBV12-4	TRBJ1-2	TGTGCCAGCAGTTTCAGCGTCTATGGCTACACCTTC	CASSFSVYGYTF